This TCR beta chain is drawn from a study of T cells in Graves' hyperthyroidism and ophthalmopathy. The wider study: Initial diagnosis, before any treatment, was when peripheral blood was collected.

Amplification of TCR beta CDR3 regions used RNA as the template. The HTBI set primed first-round TCR CDR3 RT-PCR. TCRdb re-analysed the multiplex PCR reads in MiXCR, keeping a single row per CDR3 protein. The sample shows about half a million distinct CDR3 sequences, roughly 21% of them seen only once. Overall study results and limits: The blood repertoire included most of the expanded thyroid clonotypes above 0.001. Ophthalmopathy could be told apart from stable hyperthyroidism with a 13 V-J model.

PBMCs came from 10 ml fresh peripheral blood. Notes on this clonotype: The antigen remains unidentified.

V was pared by 4 bases and J by 7 bases, with 10 bases of the junction left unmatched. The CDR3 has 15 residues. Germline V gives CDR1 SGHTA, CDR2 FQGNSA. This clonotype was sampled from a man aged 40-49 years with Graves' ophthalmopathy. The chain is built from TRBV7-2 and TRBJ2-3; 8 bases agree with TRBD2. Sequencing used blood. The CDR3 bases are TGTGCCAGCAGCTCCAACACGGGGGGGCCGAATACGCAGTATTTT. Its protein is CASSSNTGGPNTQYF.